This TCR beta chain derives from a study of T-cell reconstitution after alpha-beta-depleted transplantation in children. Whole-study findings and limits: It was surviving recipient T cells and thymic progenitors that gave some patients high TCRbeta diversity at day 60. By about two months after transplant, alpha-beta T cells reportedly arose from several hundred graft clones that had expanded. A year had passed since transplant, and T-cell counts and diversity by then came mostly from newly produced T cells.

Only a few counts were recorded for this clonotype. The target antigen is unknown. Germline CDR1 is SQVTM and CDR2 is ANQGSEA. This CDR3 spans 15 amino acids. Germline trimming cut 1 base from V and 0 bases from J; bases unmatched to any gene: 3. Preparation of the TCRbeta library was carried out with unique molecular identifiers. TCRdb used MiXCR to reprocess the PCR reads, holding one entry per CDR3 protein. The sample has under 250,000 distinct CDR3 sequences; roughly 25% are singletons. The TCR comes from a female patient aged 2 to 10 who had a stem cell transplant for congenital amegakaryocytic thrombocytopenia, so the T cells may come from the graft donor. The material sequenced was PBMCs, mostly from graft donor cells, taken 360 days after TCRalphabeta/CD19-depleted stem cell transplant. This chain links TRBV29-1 with TRBJ2-5; 9 nucleotides line up with TRBD2. CDR3 amino acids: CSVEALAGYQETQYF. CDR3 nucleotide sequence: TGCAGCGTTGAAGCCCTAGCGGGGTACCAAGAGACCCAGTACTTC.